Listed below are T cell receptor beta chains from one sample, sequenced in a study of T cells after yellow fever vaccination. TCRdb called the 5' RACE reads again in MiXCR, with one record for every CDR3 protein. Among around 180,000 distinct CDR3 sequences listed, roughly 6.4% were seen once. The specimen comprised CD4+ T cells sorted from PBMCs, sampled on the day of the first yellow fever vaccination. These TCRs come from a man aged 18 to 30 who received the YFV17D yellow fever vaccine. The CDR3 runs from the conserved cysteine through the conserved F or W. A D gene is named only where the DNA matches it firmly. Clone size is not always given. Where it is, it says once, few, many or a class for expanded clones.

.	.	TRBV2	TRBJ2-5	CGSSDVGRETQYF	TGTGGCAGCAGTGATGTAGGCCGAGAGACCCAGTACTTC
many	.	TRBV10-3	TRBJ2-7	CAASGGPNYEQYF	TGTGCCGCTTCGGGGGGCCCCAACTACGAGCAGTACTTC
many	TRBD1	TRBV5-5	TRBJ2-5	CASSRTGAVETQYF	TGTGCCAGCAGCCGGACAGGGGCGGTTGAGACCCAGTACTTC
few	.	TRBV9	TRBJ2-5	CASSVGASVTAKETQYF	TGTGCCAGCAGCGTAGGAGCGAGTGTGACAGCTAAAGAGACCCAGTACTTC
.	.	TRBV20-1	TRBJ2-1	CSVAGWSRRDHEQFF	TGCAGTGTGGCTGGATGGTCTCGCAGGGACCATGAGCAGTTCTTC
.	.	TRBV7-2	TRBJ2-1	CASSFETTGAWGFF	TGTGCCAGCAGCTTTGAGACCACGGGGGCTTGGGGGTTCTTC
many	TRBD2	TRBV7-8	TRBJ2-5	CASSLSRISGGRDQETQYF	TGTGCCAGCAGCTTATCACGAATTAGCGGGGGGCGGGATCAAGAGACCCAGTACTTC
few	TRBD1	TRBV10-3	TRBJ2-5	CAIGGQGKETQYF	TGTGCCATCGGGGGACAGGGGAAAGAGACCCAGTACTTC
few	.	TRBV4-3	TRBJ1-3	CASSQEYGQTPYTGNTIYF	TGCGCCAGCAGCCAAGAGTATGGGCAAACCCCTTACACTGGAAACACCATATATTTT
.	TRBD1	TRBV7-9	TRBJ1-3	CASSFTTGPSGNTIYF	TGTGCCAGCAGCTTCACGACAGGGCCCTCTGGAAACACCATATATTTT
.	.	TRBV29-1	TRBJ1-4	CSVAGLGTQELFF	TGCAGCGTTGCGGGTTTGGGGACCCAGGAACTGTTTTTT
many	TRBD1	TRBV15	TRBJ2-5	CATSRGQGAQETQYF	TGTGCCACCAGCAGAGGGCAGGGGGCACAGGAGACCCAGTACTTC
few	.	TRBV12-3/TRBV12-4	TRBJ2-2	CASSSREDTGELFF	TGTGCCAGCAGTTCCAGGGAGGACACCGGGGAGCTGTTTTTT
many	.	TRBV7-2	TRBJ2-5	CASSPPGTEKETQYF	TGTGCCAGCAGTCCTCCCGGGACGGAGAAAGAGACCCAGTACTTC
.	TRBD2	TRBV2	TRBJ2-2	CASRYSGGASGELFF	TGTGCCAGCCGATATAGCGGGGGGGCCTCCGGGGAGCTGTTTTTT
many	.	TRBV24-1	TRBJ2-3	CATSPQGGTDTQYF	TGTGCCACCAGCCCACAGGGCGGCACAGATACGCAGTATTTT